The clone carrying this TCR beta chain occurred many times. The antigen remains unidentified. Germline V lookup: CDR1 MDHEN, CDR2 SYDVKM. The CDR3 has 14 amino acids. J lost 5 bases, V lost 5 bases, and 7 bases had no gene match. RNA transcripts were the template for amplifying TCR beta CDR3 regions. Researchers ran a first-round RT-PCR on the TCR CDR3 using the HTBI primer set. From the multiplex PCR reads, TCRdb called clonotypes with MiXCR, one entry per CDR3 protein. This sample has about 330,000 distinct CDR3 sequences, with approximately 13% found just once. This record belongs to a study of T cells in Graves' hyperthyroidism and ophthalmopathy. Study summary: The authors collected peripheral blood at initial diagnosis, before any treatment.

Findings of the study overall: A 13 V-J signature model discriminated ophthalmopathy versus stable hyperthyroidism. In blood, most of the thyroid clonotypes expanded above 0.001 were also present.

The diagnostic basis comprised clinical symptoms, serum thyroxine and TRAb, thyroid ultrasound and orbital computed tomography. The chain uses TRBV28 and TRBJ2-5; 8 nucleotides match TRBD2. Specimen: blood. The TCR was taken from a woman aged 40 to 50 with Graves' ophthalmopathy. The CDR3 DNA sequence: TGTGCCAGCAGTGAGGGGACTAGACTCGAGACCCAGTACTTC. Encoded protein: CASSEGTRLETQYF.